Listed below are T cell receptor beta chains from one sample, sequenced in a study of CD4 and CD8 cells across lung adenocarcinoma regions. TCRdb fed the PCR reads into MiXCR, producing one record per CDR3 protein. Altogether approximately 6,000 distinct CDR3 sequences are present, approximately 50% being singletons, with the ten largest covering around 30%. The sample comprised CD4+ T cells from the center of a lung tumor. Source of these receptors: a female donor with lung adenocarcinoma. The CD4 and CD8 labels of this study may be unreliable. CDR3s include the opening cysteine and the closing phenylalanine or tryptophan. The D gene is left open where the match is weak. A clone size is listed for some rows: how often the clone was seen (once, few, many), or a class if it is expanded.

TRBD2	few	TRBV5-3	TRBJ2-2	CARSPGTSEGTGELFF	TGTGCCAGAAGCCCTGGGACTAGTGAGGGGACCGGGGAGCTGTTTTTT
.	.	TRBV7-2	TRBJ2-1	CASSDNPYNEQFF	TGTGCCAGCAGCGACAATCCCTACAATGAGCAGTTCTTC
TRBD2	medium-sized	TRBV6-5	TRBJ2-7	CASSWEGVGSYEQYF	TGTGCCAGCAGTTGGGAGGGAGTGGGGAGCTACGAGCAGTACTTC
.	.	TRBV6-1	TRBJ1-6	CASSRELRGRAANSPLHF	TGTGCCAGCAGCCGCGAACTCAGGGGCCGGGCGGCGAATTCACCCCTCCACTTT
.	.	TRBV6-1	TRBJ2-1	CASSHVDYNEQYF	TGTGCCAGCAGTCATGTAGACTACAATGAGCAGTACTTT
.	.	TRBV28	TRBJ2-5	CASSLFRPETQYF	TGTGCCAGCAGTTTATTCAGGCCGGAGACCCAGTACTTC
TRBD1	few	TRBV7-9	TRBJ1-4	CASSSGQVEKLFF	TGTGCCAGCAGCTCAGGACAGGTTGAAAAACTGTTTTTT
.	.	TRBV2	TRBJ2-1	CASSGADNSRNEQFF	TGTGCCAGCAGTGGGGCAGACAACAGCAGGAATGAGCAGTTCTTC
TRBD1	many	TRBV6-5	TRBJ1-3	CASSYSFRTGRPNTIYF	TGTGCCAGCAGTTACTCCTTCAGGACAGGGCGGCCAAACACCATATATTTT
.	once	TRBV4-1	TRBJ1-1	CASSQARNTEAFF	TGCGCCAGCAGCCAAGCCAGGAACACTGAAGCTTTCTTT
.	.	TRBV7-2	TRBJ2-5	CASSSLGGAGETQYF	TGTGCCAGCAGCTCCTTAGGGGGGGCGGGAGAGACCCAGTACTTC
TRBD2	few	TRBV10-2	TRBJ2-3	CASRDLAGSTDTQYF	TGCGCCAGCAGAGATCTAGCGGGGAGCACAGATACGCAGTATTTT
TRBD1	.	TRBV6-2/TRBV6-3	TRBJ2-3	CASGAGTELSTDTQYF	TGTGCCAGCGGAGCCGGGACAGAGCTTAGCACAGATACGCAGTATTTT
.	.	TRBV12-3/TRBV12-4	TRBJ2-1	CASSLTWQKIDEQFF	TGTGCCAGCAGTTTAACGTGGCAAAAAATCGATGAGCAGTTCTTC
.	.	TRBV27	TRBJ2-3	CAGSRAGGQNTQYF	TGTGCGGGCAGCCGAGCCGGAGGGCAAAATACCCAGTATTTT
.	large	TRBV6-1	TRBJ2-1	CASSEAGAGFNEQFF	TGTGCCAGCAGTGAAGCAGGCGCAGGGTTCAATGAGCAGTTCTTC
TRBD2	few	TRBV6-5	TRBJ2-3	CASSWGGEGTDTQYF	TGTGCCAGCAGTTGGGGAGGGGAAGGGACAGATACGCAGTATTTT
TRBD1	few	TRBV12-3/TRBV12-4	TRBJ2-1	CATTGANEQFF	TGTGCCACTACAGGGGCGAATGAGCAGTTCTTC
.	few	TRBV10-3	TRBJ2-5	CAISLEEGSETQYF	TGTGCCATCAGCCTAGAGGAGGGGTCGGAGACCCAGTACTTC
.	.	TRBV7-2	TRBJ2-2	CASTVTSELFF	TGTGCCAGCACCGTCACCAGTGAGCTGTTCTTT
.	once	TRBV3-1	TRBJ2-7	CASSQRNEQYF	TGTGCCAGCAGCCAAAGGAACGAGCAGTACTTC
TRBD1	once	TRBV6-1	TRBJ2-1	CASSRDRGDEQFF	TGTGCCAGCAGTAGGGACAGGGGCGATGAGCAGTTCTTC
.	.	TRBV6-5	TRBJ2-2	CASSNHRTGELFF	TGTGCCAGCAGTAACCACAGAACCGGGGAGCTGTTTTTT
TRBD1	.	TRBV6-4	TRBJ2-5	CASSDGTGGQDTQYF	TGTGCCAGCAGTGATGGGACAGGGGGCCAAGATACCCAGTACTTC
TRBD2	large	TRBV6-5	TRBJ2-2	CASSYSKYPSGNTGELFF	TGTGCCAGCAGTTACTCGAAGTACCCTAGCGGGAACACCGGGGAGCTGTTTTTT
.	.	TRBV27	TRBJ2-3	CAISGPGAQNTQYF	TGTGCCATCTCCGGACCGGGAGCCCAAAATACGCAGTACTTT
.	.	TRBV4-3	TRBJ2-5	CAGLGARGTETQYF	TGCGCGGGGCTCGGGGCCCGGGGGACAGAGACCCAGTACTTT
TRBD2	many	TRBV19	TRBJ2-1	CASSPYGTSTHEQFF	TGTGCCAGTAGCCCATACGGGACTAGCACCCATGAGCAGTTCTTC
TRBD2	many	TRBV6-1	TRBJ2-3	CASSPSGGGPDTQYF	TGTGCCAGCAGTCCGAGCGGGGGGGGACCAGATACGCAGTATTTT